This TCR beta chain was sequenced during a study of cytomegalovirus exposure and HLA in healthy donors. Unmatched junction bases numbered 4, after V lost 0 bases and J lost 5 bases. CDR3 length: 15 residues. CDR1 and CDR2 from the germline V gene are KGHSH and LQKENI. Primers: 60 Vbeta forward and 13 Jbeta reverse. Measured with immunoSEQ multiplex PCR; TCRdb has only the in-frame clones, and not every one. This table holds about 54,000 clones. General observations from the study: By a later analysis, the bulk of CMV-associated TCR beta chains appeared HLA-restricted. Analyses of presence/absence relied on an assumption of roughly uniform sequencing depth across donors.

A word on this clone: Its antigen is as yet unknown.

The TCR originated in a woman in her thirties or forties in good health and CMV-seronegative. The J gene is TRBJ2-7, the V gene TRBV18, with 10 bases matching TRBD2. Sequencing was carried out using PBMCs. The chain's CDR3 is CASSPPSLAGDEQYF. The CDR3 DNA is TGTGCCAGCTCACCACCGTCGCTAGCGGGAGACGAGCAGTACTTC.